This TCR beta chain is from a study of shared clonotypes between healthy human individuals. Background on the study: Used for every donor were three CD4 naive, three CD4 memory, two CD8 naive and one CD8 memory plate.

Measured with immunoSEQ multiplex PCR; TCRdb has only the in-frame clones, and not every one. This table has about 990,000 clones, roughly 74% appearing once. This TCR derives from a man aged 18 to 29 in good health. Some clones in this sample may be carry-over from other donors' samples. The specimen sequenced was memory CD4+ T cells from PBMCs. Stated subset: CD45RA-negative fraction.

The CDR3, as DNA: TGTGCCAGCAGCCTAACAGGGGCAGGACTGACAGAGCAGTACTTC. It yields the protein CASSLTGAGLTEQYF. This sequence joins TRBV27 and TRBJ2-7, with TRBD1 matching over 7 bases. Germline CDR1 is MNHEY and CDR2 is SMNVEV (reference sequence). The length of the CDR3 is 15 residues. V lost 6 bases to trimming and J lost 7 bases; unmatched junction nucleotides: 15.